This T cell receptor beta chain stems from a study of blood T cell repertoires in COVID-19. The CDR3 spans 16 residues. V was trimmed by 5 bases and J by 2 bases, leaving 16 bases between them. Germline V gene lookup returns CDR1 KGHSH and CDR2 LQKENI. This clone has just a few counts. In the original workflow: Quantification of nucleated cells was approximated via reference gene primer amplification. Only in-frame clones appear in the TCRdb table, and some are missing; sequencing was by immunoSEQ multiplex PCR. From that table come the V and J calls and clone size; the DNA was used to work out D and trimming. The sample holds about 410,000 clones, 86% seen once.

The sample taken for sequencing was peripheral blood. The chain employs TRBV18 and TRBJ2-4; D perhaps matches TRBD1 (5 bases). This receptor was taken from a woman aged 25 to 39 with active or convalescent COVID-19. The CDR3 DNA follows: TGTGCCAGCTCAAGCACCGTGGGGCTTTCCAAAAACATTCAGTACTTC. Translation: CASSSTVGLSKNIQYF.